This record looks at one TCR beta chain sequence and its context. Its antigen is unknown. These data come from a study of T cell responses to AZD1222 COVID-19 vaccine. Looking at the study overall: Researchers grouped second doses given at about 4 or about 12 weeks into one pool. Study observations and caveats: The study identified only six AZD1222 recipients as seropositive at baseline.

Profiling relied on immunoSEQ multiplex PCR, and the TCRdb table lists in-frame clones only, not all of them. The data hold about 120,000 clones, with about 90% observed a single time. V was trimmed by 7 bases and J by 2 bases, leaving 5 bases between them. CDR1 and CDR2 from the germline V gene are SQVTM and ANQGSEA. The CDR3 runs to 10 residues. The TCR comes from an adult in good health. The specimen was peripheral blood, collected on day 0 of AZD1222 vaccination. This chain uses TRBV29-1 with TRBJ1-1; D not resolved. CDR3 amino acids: CSGSNTEAFF. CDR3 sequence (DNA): TGCAGCGGATCCAACACTGAAGCTTTCTTT.